This T cell receptor (beta chain) emerged from a study of chemoradiotherapy in HPV16-positive cancers. Across the study: Candidate HPV-specific clones and shared TCR motifs came from two HPV16-positive patients.

Trimming stripped 0 bases from V and 2 bases from J, with 15 bases between. This CDR3 spans 17 amino acids. Germline V gives CDR1 MNHEY, CDR2 SMNVEV (reference sequence). Produced via immunoSEQ multiplex PCR; TCRdb's table is partial and in-frame only. This table has about 6,700 clones, approximately 91% appearing once. Notes on the study in general: Candidate HPV-specific clones and E7-related TCR motifs grew in tumor during treatment.

This clone turned up a few times. Antigen specificity is unknown. J is TRBJ2-3 and V is TRBV27; a possible D gene is TRBD2 (5 bases). Sample: tumor tissue, taken from a patient who underwent chemoradiotherapy. This sequence was found in a human donor with HPV-associated anogenital cancer. The CDR3 loop reads CASSLSRSWENTDTQYF. CDR3 sequence (DNA): TGTGCCAGCAGTTTATCCCGATCGTGGGAGAACACAGATACGCAGTATTTT.